The clone carrying this T cell receptor beta chain was picked up many times. This specimen belongs to a study of naive and memory T cell subsets. The SP2 primer and nested alpha and beta constant region primers amplified ligated cDNA in four rounds. MiXCR, run by TCRdb on the 5' RACE reads, gives a single entry per CDR3 protein. The sample includes approximately 32,000 distinct CDR3 sequences, 16% of them seen just once. Germline CDR1 and CDR2: KGHDR and SFDVKD. With V trimmed by 3 bases and J by 0 bases, 6 bases remained unmatched. The length of the CDR3 is 18 residues. A UMI-containing oligonucleotide was joined by 3' ligation to the TCR cDNA template.

The chain joins TRBV24-1 to TRBJ1-5, with 11 bases matching TRBD1. The sequence was obtained from a female donor in good health. The CDR3 DNA reads as TGTGCCACCAGTGATCGAGGGGACAGGGGGTATAGCAATCAGCCCCAGCATTTT. Its protein product is CATSDRGDRGYSNQPQHF.